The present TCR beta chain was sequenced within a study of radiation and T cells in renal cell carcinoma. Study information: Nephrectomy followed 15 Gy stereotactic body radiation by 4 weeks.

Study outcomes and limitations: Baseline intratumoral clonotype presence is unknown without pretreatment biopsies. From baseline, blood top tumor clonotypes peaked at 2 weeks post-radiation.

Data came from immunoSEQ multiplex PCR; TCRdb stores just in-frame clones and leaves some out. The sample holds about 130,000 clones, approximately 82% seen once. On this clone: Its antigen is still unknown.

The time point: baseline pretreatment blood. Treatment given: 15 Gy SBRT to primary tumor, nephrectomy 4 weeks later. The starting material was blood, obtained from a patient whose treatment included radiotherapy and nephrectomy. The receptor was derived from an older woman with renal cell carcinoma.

CDR3 nucleotide sequence: TGTGCCACCAGCATGAGGTCCTCTAACTATGGCTACACCTTC. Translating gives CATSMRSSNYGYTF. The chain couples TRBV15 to TRBJ1-2; D is uncertain. This CDR3 is built from 14 residues. The germline gives CDR1 LNHNV, CDR2 YYDKDF (reference sequence). Deletions cut 4 bases from V and 0 bases from J, with 9 bases between.